This T cell receptor beta chain was observed in a study of identifying expanded T cells in peripheral blood. Using immunoSEQ multiplex PCR, the repertoire was profiled, and TCRdb retains in-frame clones only, with some absent. This table has about 89,000 clones, roughly 86% appearing once. Germline values: CDR1 LNHDA, CDR2 SQIVND (reference sequence). CDR3 length: 15 residues. J gave up 6 bases and V 3 bases, and 9 bases lay outside the gene matches. The sample taken for sequencing was blood. The clonotype was recovered from a person aged 18 to 75 in good health. The V and J genes are TRBV19 and TRBJ2-7, with TRBD1 identical over 9 bases. The CDR3 region has the DNA TGTGCCAGTAGTATTCGACAGGGGGACGTTGCCGAGCAGTACTTC. Encoded protein: CASSIRQGDVAEQYF.